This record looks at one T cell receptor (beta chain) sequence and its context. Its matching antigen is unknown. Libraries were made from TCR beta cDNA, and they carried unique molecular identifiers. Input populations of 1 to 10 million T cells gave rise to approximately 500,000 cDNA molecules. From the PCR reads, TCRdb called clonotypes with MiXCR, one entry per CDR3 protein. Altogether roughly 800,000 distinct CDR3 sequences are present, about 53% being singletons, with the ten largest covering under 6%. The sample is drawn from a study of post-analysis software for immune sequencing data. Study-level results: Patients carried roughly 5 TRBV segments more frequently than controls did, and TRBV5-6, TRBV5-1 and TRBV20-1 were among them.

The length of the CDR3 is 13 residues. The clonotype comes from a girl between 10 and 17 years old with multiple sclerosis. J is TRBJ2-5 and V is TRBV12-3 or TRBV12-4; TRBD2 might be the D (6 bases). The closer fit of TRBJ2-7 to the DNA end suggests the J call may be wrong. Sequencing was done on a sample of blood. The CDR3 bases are TGTGCCGTCAGTGGAGGGATCCCCTACGAGCAGTACTTC. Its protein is CAVSGGIPYEQYF.